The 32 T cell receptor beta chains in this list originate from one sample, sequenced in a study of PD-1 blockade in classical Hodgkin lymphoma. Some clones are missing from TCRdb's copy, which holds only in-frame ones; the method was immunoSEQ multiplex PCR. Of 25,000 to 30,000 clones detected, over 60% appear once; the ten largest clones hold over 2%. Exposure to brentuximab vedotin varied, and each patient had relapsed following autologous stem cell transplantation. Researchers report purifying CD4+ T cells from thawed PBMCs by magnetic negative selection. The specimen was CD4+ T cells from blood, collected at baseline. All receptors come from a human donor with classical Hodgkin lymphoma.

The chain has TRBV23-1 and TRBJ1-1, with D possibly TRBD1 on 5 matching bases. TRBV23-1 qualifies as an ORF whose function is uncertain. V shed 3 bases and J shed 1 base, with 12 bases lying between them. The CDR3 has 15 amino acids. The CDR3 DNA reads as TGCGCCAGCAGTCATCGGAGGGGCCGGAACACTGAAGCTTTCTTT. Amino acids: CASSHRRGRNTEAFF.

The CDR3 bases are TGTGCCAGCAGCCCGGTTGTTACTCCAGACAATGAGCAGTTCTTC. Translating gives CASSPVVTPDNEQFF. This sequence joins TRBV7-9 and TRBJ2-1; no clear D. Germline values: CDR1 SEHNR, CDR2 FQNEAQ (reference sequence). The CDR3 extends over 15 amino acids. Deletions cut 5 bases from V and 5 bases from J, with 16 bases between.

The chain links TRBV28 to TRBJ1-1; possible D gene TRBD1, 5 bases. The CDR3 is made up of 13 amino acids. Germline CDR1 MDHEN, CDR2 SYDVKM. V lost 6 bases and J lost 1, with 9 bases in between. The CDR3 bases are TGTGCCAGCAGGTGGGACGGGAACACTGAAGCTTTCTTT. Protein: CASRWDGNTEAFF.

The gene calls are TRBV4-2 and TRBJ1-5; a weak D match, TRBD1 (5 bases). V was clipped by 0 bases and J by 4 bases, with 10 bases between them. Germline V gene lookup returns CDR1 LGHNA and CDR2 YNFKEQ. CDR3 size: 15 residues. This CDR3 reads CASSQEGEVNQPQHF. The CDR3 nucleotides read TGTGCCAGCAGCCAAGAAGGGGAGGTGAATCAGCCCCAGCATTTT.

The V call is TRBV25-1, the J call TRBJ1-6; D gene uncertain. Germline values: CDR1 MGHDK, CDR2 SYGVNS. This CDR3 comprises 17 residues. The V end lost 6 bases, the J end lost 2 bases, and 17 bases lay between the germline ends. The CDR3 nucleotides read TGTGCCAGCAGCATGGACGACAACAGCGCCTATAATTCACCCCTCCACTTT. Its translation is CASSMDDNSAYNSPLHF.

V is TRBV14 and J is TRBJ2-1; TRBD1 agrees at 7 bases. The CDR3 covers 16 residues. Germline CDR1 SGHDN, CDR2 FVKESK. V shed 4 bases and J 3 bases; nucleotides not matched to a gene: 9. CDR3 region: CASSPDRDPFYNEQFF. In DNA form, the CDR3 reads TGTGCCAGCAGCCCCGACAGGGACCCTTTCTACAATGAGCAGTTCTTC. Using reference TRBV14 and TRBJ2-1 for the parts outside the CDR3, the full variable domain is EAGVTQFPSHSVIEKGQTVTLRCDPISGHDNLYWYRRVMGKEIKFLLHFVKESKQDESGMPNNRFLAERTGGTYSTLKVQPAELEDSGVYFCASSPDRDPFYNEQFFGPGTRLTVL.

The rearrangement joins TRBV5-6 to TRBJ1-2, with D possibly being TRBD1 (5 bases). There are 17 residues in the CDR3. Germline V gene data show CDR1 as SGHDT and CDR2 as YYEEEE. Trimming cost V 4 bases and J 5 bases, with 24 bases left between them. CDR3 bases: TGTGCCAGCAGCCCCTCCGGATTACGACAGATTCGATATGGCTACACCTTC. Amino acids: CASSPSGLRQIRYGYTF.

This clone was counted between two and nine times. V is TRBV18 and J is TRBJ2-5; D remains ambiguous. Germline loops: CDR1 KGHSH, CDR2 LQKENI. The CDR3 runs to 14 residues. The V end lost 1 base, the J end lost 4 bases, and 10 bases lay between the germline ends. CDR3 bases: TGTGCCAGCTCACCACTTAACTTAGCAGAGACCCAGTACTTC. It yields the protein CASSPLNLAETQYF.

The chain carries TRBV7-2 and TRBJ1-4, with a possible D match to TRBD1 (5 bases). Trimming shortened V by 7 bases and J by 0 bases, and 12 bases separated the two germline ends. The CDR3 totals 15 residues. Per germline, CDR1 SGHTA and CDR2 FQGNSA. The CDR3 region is CASTLARATNEKLFF. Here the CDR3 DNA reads TGTGCCAGCACCCTAGCCAGGGCAACTAATGAAAAACTGTTTTTT.

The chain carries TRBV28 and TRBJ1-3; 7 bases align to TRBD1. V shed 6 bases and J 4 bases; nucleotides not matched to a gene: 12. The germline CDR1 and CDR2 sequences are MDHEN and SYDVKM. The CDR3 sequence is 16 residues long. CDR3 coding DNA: TGTGCCAGCAGCTCCAGACAGGGCCACCGAGGAAACACCATATATTTT. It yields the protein CASSSRQGHRGNTIYF.

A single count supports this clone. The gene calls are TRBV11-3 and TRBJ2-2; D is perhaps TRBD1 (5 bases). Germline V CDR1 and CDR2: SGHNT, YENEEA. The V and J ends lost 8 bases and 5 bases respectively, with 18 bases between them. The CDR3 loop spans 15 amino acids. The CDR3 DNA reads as TGTGCCAGCCGCCCTGGGGCTCTGGCGACCGGGGAGCTGTTTTTT. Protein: CASRPGALATGELFF.

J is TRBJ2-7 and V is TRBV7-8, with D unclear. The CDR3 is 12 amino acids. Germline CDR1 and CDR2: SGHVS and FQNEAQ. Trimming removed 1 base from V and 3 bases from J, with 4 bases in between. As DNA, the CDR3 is TGTGCCAGCAGCTTAGAAGACTACGAGCAGTACTTC. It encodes CASSLEDYEQYF.

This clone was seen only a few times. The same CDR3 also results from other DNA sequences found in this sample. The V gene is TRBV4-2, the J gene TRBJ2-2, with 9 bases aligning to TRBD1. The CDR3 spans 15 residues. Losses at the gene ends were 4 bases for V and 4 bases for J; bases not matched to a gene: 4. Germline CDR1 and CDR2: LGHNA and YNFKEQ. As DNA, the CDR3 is TGTGCCAGCAGCCGTGGACAGGGGAGCACCGGGGAGCTGTTTTTT. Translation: CASSRGQGSTGELFF.

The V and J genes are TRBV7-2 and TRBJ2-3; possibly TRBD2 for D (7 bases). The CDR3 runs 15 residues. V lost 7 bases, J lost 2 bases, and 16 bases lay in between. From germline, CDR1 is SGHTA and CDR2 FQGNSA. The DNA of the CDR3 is TGTGCCAGCACCCGGGGGGCGGGGGACACAGATACGCAGTATTTT. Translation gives CASTRGAGDTDTQYF. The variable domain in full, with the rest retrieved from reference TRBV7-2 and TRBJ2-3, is GAGVSQSPSNKVTEKGKDVELRCDPISGHTALYWYRQSLGQGLEFLIYFQGNSAPDKSGLPSDRFSAERTGGSVSTLTIQRTQQEDSAVYLCASTRGAGDTDTQYFGPGTRLTVL.

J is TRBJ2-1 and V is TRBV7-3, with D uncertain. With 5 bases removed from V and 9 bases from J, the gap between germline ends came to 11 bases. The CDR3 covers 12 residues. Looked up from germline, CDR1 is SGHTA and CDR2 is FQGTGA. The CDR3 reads CASSPNPTEQFF. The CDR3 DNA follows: TGTGCCAGCAGCCCAAACCCCACTGAGCAGTTCTTC.

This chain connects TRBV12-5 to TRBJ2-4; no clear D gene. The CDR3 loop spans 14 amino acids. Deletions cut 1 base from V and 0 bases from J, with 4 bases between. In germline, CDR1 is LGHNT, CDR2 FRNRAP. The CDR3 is CASGLGTAKNIQYF. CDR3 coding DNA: TGTGCTAGTGGTTTGGGGACAGCCAAAAACATTCAGTACTTC.

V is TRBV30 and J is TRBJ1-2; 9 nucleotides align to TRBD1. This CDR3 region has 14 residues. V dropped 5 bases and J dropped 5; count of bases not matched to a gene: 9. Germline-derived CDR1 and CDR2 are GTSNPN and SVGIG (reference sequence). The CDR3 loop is CAWAWDRVAYGYTF. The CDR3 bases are TGTGCCTGGGCATGGGACAGGGTGGCTTATGGCTACACCTTC.

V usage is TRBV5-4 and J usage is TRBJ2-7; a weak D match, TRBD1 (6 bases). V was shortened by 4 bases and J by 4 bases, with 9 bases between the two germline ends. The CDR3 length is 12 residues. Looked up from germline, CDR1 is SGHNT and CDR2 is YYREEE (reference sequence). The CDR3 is CASSPQGYEQYF. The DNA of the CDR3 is TGTGCCAGCAGCCCTCAGGGGTACGAGCAGTACTTC.

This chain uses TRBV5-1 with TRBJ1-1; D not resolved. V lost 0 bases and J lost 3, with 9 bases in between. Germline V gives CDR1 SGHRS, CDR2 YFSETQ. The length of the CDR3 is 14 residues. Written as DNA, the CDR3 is TGCGCCAGCAGCTTGGACGGATGGGACACTGAAGCTTTCTTT. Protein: CASSLDGWDTEAFF.

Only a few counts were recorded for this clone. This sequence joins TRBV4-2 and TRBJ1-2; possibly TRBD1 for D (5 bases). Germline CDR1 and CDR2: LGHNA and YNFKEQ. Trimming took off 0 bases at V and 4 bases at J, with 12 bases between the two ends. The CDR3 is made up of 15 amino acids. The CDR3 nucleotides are TGTGCCAGCAGCCAAGATCCACAGGAAATCTATGGCTACACCTTC. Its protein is CASSQDPQEIYGYTF.

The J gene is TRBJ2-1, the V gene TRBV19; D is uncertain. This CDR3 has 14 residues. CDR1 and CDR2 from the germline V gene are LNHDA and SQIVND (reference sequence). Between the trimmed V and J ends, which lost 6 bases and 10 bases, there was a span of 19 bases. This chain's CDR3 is CASRLVVASREQFF. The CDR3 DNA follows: TGTGCCAGTAGGCTAGTAGTAGCTTCCCGGGAGCAGTTCTTC.

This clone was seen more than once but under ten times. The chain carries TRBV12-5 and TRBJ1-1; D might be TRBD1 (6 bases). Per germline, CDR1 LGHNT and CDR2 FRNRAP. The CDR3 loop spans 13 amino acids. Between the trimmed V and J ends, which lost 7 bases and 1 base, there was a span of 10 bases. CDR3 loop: CASAVTGNTEAFF. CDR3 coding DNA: TGTGCTAGTGCCGTGACAGGGAACACTGAAGCTTTCTTT.

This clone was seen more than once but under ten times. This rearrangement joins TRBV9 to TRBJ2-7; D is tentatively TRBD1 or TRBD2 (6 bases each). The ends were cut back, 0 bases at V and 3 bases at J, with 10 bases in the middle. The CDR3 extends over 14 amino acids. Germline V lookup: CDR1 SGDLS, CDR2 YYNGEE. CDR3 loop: CASSVGGGGYEQYF. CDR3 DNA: TGTGCCAGCAGCGTAGGAGGGGGAGGCTACGAGCAGTACTTC.

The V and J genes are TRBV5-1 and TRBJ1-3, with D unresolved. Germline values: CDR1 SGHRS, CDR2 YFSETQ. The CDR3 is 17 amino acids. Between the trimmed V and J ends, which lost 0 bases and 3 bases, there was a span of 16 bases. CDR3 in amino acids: CASSLVFSGSSGNTIYF. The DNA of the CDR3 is TGCGCCAGCAGCTTGGTATTTTCGGGGTCCAGTGGAAACACCATATATTTT.

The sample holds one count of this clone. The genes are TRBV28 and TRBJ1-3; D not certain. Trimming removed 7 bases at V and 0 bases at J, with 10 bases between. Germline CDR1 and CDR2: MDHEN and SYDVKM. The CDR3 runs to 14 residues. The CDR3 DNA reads TGTGCCAGCATTAAGAGGAGCTCTGGAAACACCATATATTTT. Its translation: CASIKRSSGNTIYF.

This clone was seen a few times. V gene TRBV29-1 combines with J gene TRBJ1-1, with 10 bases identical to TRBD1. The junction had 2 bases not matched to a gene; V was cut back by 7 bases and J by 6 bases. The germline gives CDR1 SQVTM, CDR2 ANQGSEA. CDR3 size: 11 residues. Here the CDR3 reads CSGGTGAEAFF. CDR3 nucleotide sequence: TGCAGCGGGGGGACAGGGGCTGAAGCTTTCTTT.

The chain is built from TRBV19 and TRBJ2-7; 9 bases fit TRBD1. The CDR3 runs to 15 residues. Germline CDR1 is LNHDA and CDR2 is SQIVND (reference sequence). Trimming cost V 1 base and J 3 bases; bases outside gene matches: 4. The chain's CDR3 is CASSIGRTGDYEQYF. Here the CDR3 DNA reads TGTGCCAGTAGTATAGGGCGGACAGGGGACTACGAGCAGTACTTC. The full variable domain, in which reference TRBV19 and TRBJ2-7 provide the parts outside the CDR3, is DGGITQSPKYLFRKEGQNVTLSCEQNLNHDAMYWYRQDPGQGLRLIYYSQIVNDFQKGDIAEGYSVSREKKESFPLTVTSAQKNPTAFYLCASSIGRTGDYEQYFGPGTRLTVT.

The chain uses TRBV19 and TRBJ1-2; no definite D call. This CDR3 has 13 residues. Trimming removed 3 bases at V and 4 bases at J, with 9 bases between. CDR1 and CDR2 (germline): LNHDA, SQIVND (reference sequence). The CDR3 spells CASSMGGIYGYTF. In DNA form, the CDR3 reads TGTGCCAGTAGTATGGGAGGTATCTATGGCTACACCTTC.

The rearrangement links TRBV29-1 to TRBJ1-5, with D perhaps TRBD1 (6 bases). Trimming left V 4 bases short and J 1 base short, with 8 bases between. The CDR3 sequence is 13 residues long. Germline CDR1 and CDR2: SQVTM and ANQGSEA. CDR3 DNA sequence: TGCAGCGTTGGAGGGGGGAGCAATCAGCCCCAGCATTTT. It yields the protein CSVGGGSNQPQHF.

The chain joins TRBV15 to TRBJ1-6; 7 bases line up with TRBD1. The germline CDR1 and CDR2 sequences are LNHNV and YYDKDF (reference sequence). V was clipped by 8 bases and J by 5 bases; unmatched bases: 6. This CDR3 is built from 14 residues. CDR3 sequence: CATLRGGHNSPLHF. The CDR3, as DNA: TGTGCCACCCTACGAGGGGGCCATAATTCACCCCTCCACTTT.

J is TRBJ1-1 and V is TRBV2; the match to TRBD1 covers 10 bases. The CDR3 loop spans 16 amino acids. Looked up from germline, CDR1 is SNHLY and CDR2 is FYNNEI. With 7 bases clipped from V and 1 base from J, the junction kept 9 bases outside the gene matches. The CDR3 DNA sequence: TGTGCCAGCAATACCGGGACAGGGGTGGCGAACACTGAAGCTTTCTTT. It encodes CASNTGTGVANTEAFF.

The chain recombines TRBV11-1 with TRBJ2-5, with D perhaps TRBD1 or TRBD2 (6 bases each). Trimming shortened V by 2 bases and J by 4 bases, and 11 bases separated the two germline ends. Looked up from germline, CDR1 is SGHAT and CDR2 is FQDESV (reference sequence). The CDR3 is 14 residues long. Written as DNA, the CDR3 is TGTGCCAGCAGCTTATTACAGGGAGGAGAGACCCAGTACTTC. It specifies CASSLLQGGETQYF. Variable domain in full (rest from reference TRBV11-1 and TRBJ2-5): EAEVAQSPRYKITEKSQAVAFWCDPISGHATLYWYRQILGQGPELLVQFQDESVVDDSQLPKDRFSAERLKGVDSTLKIQPAELGDSAMYLCASSLLQGGETQYFGPGTRLLVL.